These 4 T cell receptor beta chains were sequenced from one sample in a study of cytomegalovirus exposure and HLA in healthy donors (dated by TCRdb to the late 2010s). The receptor library was made with the immunoSEQ multiplex PCR assay. The multiplex PCR relied on a mix of 60 forward primers for TCR Vbeta segments and 13 reverse primers for TCR Jbeta segments. The table comes from immuneACCESS by way of TCRdb, which keeps in-frame sequences with V and J called. Part of the clones is missing from these tables; in studies checked, under half for an unresolved V gene and the rest for unknown reasons. This sample has 100,000 to 150,000 clones in its table, and roughly 85% of those were observed once. Clones ranked in the top ten supply 20% of the sample. The sequenced sample was PBMCs. The source is a young man in good health and CMV-seropositive.

V gene TRBV19 combines with J gene TRBJ2-3; tentatively, D is TRBD1 (5 bases). Germline values: CDR1 LNHDA, CDR2 SQIVND (reference sequence). The CDR3 is 13 amino acids. Deletions cut 6 bases from V and 2 bases from J, with 9 bases between. CDR3 amino acids: CASRKGSTDTQYF. In nucleotides, the CDR3 is TGTGCCAGTAGAAAGGGGTCCACAGATACGCAGTATTTT.

This clone showed up just once. This chain uses TRBV6-5 with TRBJ1-3; possibly TRBD1 for D (5 bases). Germline V CDR1 and CDR2: MNHEY, SVGAGI. There are 14 residues in the CDR3. V was clipped by 5 bases and J by 2 bases, with 10 bases between them. CDR3 in amino acids: CASSPQVTGNTIYF. The CDR3 DNA reads as TGTGCCAGCAGTCCACAGGTTACTGGAAACACCATATATTTT.

This clone has only a few counts. The genes are TRBV21-1 and TRBJ1-2. TRBV21-1 is a recognized pseudogene. The CDR3 totals 14 residues. CDR3: CASSKGPRTYGYTF. The CDR3 DNA follows: TGTGCCAGCAGCAAAGGGCCACGGACTTATGGCTACACCTTC.

V and J are TRBV19 and TRBJ2-2; tentative D call: TRBD1 (5 bases). The CDR3 has 16 residues. Germline V gene lookup returns CDR1 LNHDA and CDR2 SQIVND (reference sequence). V was cut by 7 bases and J by 0 bases, with 15 bases left in between. CDR3 sequence: CASTRPSTANTGELFF. For the CDR3, the DNA is TGTGCCAGTACCCGACCTTCGACAGCGAACACCGGGGAGCTGTTTTTT.